The entry below gives a single TCR beta chain sequence along with its context. Sequencing used immunoSEQ multiplex PCR; TCRdb keeps in-frame clones, though not all of them. The sample carries about 180,000 clones, 90% recorded once. The sample belongs to a study of control samples from healthy donors and cancer patients. The sequenced sample consisted of blood. This sequence was found in a woman in her forties or fifties in good health.

The CDR3 DNA is TGTGCCAGCTCACCTGTCTGGGAGGCGCACAGTCAGCCCCAGCATTTT. Amino acids: CASSPVWEAHSQPQHF. The chain links TRBV18 to TRBJ1-5; D is uncertain. Trimming cost V 3 bases and J 6 bases, with 18 bases left between them. The CDR3 extends over 16 amino acids. Looked up from germline, CDR1 is KGHSH and CDR2 is LQKENI.